A single sample is the source of the 8 T cell receptor beta chains below, sequenced in a study of T cell responses to AZD1222 COVID-19 vaccine. Repertoires were generated with immunoSEQ multiplex PCR, while TCRdb's copy carries only in-frame clones and drops some. The sample has 83,000 or so clones, 88% seen once. Specimen: peripheral blood, collected on day 0 of MenACWY control vaccination. These TCRs come from an adult in good health.

This chain uses TRBV6-5 with TRBJ2-1; the match to TRBD2 covers 11 bases. Trimming removed 7 bases from V and 10 bases from J; junction bases left unmatched: 9. Germline CDR1 and CDR2: MNHEY and SVGAGI. The CDR3 runs to 14 residues. The chain's CDR3 is CASTRSGRGGEQFF. CDR3 DNA: TGTGCCAGCACCCGTAGCGGGAGGGGTGGGGAGCAGTTCTTC.

At least ten counts were recorded for this clone. The genes are TRBV5-3 and TRBJ1-5; a possible D gene is TRBD1 (6 bases). TRBV5-3 is reported as an ORF; its role is uncertain. V was trimmed by 8 bases and J by 3 bases, leaving 18 bases between them. This CDR3 region has 15 residues. CDR3 sequence (DNA): TGTGCCAGCCAACGGGAAGGGGGATTCAATCAGCCCCAGCATTTT. Protein: CASQREGGFNQPQHF.

This sequence joins TRBV7-9 and TRBJ1-1; D possibly corresponds to TRBD1 (6 bases). Deletions cut 5 bases from V and 4 bases from J, with 17 bases between. The CDR3 runs to 15 residues. CDR1 and CDR2 from the germline V gene are SEHNR and FQNEAQ (reference sequence). CDR3 amino acids: CASSTHRDQTTEAFF. For the CDR3, the DNA is TGTGCCAGCAGCACCCACAGGGATCAGACCACTGAAGCTTTCTTT.

The genes are TRBV13 and TRBJ2-2; the D gene is possibly TRBD2 (6 bases). The V end lost 5 bases, the J end lost 4 bases, and 17 bases lay between the germline ends. This CDR3 contains 16 residues. Germline CDR1 is PRHDT and CDR2 is FYEKMQ (reference sequence). The DNA for the CDR3 is TGTGCCAGCAGCCACCGCTCGGCGGGACGCACCGGGGAGCTGTTTTTT. Its protein is CASSHRSAGRTGELFF.

The rearrangement joins TRBV27 to TRBJ2-2; 10 nucleotides align to TRBD1. J was trimmed by 3 bases and V by 7 bases; bases with no gene match: 11. Germline V lookup: CDR1 MNHEY, CDR2 SMNVEV (reference sequence). This CDR3 comprises 17 residues. The CDR3 region has the DNA TGTGCCAGCAAGGGACAGGGGAACCTGCTGGACACCGGGGAGCTGTTTTTT. The encoded protein is CASKGQGNLLDTGELFF.

The chain has TRBV11-3 and TRBJ2-2; a possible D gene is TRBD2 (6 bases). Germline lookup yields CDR1 SGHNT and CDR2 YENEEA. The CDR3 has 15 amino acids. V lost 0 bases to trimming and J lost 4 bases, with 9 bases between them. The chain's CDR3 is CASSLEGGSTGELFF. The CDR3 bases are TGTGCCAGCAGCTTAGAGGGGGGTAGCACCGGGGAGCTGTTTTTT.

The chain couples TRBV10-3 to TRBJ1-2, with TRBD1 as a possible D gene (5 bases). CDR1 and CDR2 (germline): ENHRY, SYGVKD. This CDR3 is built from 16 residues. Trimming cost V 4 bases and J 7 bases, with 22 bases left between them. CDR3 bases: TGTGCCATCAGTGTTAATATAGGAGACAGCGTCCGTGGCTACACCTTC. This sequence encodes CAISVNIGDSVRGYTF.

This chain uses TRBV24-1 with TRBJ2-3; D gene ambiguous. With 5 bases removed from V and 0 bases from J, the gap between germline ends came to 20 bases. The CDR3 consists of 18 residues. Germline values: CDR1 KGHDR, CDR2 SFDVKD. CDR3 residues: CATSATAGIIDSTDTQYF. As DNA, the CDR3 is TGTGCCACCAGTGCCACAGCTGGGATAATAGATAGCACAGATACGCAGTATTTT.